This TCR beta chain was sequenced in a study of blood T cell repertoires in COVID-19. Study summary: Whether acute or convalescent, the COVID-19 samples came from the United States, Italy and Spain. T cells, B-cell-depleted T cells, or PBMCs supplied cDNA or gDNA.

Methods used by the authors: Researchers report that nucleated cell counts were estimated from reference gene primer amplification. The repertoire was sequenced with immunoSEQ multiplex PCR; TCRdb's copy has only in-frame clones and lacks some. The V and J calls and the clone size are those of that table, but D and trimming were determined from the DNA. The sample gives around 250,000 clones, approximately 83% of which show up once; more than 1.5% is in the top ten. Deletions cut 7 bases from V and 6 bases from J, with 18 bases between. This CDR3 has 15 amino acids. CDR1 is LGHDT, CDR2 YNNKEL, per germline (reference sequence).

The TCR sequence derives from a man younger than 40 who had recovered from COVID-19. The specimen sequenced was peripheral blood. The chain is built from TRBV3-1 (or the pseudogene TRBV3-2) and TRBJ1-4, with a possible D match to TRBD1 (6 bases). The CDR3 protein is CASNHGGGRYEKLFF. The CDR3 nucleotides read TGTGCCAGCAATCATGGGGGGGGGCGTTATGAAAAACTGTTTTTT.